This T cell receptor beta chain stems from a study of cytomegalovirus exposure and HLA in healthy donors. Study-wide findings and caveats: High specificity and sensitivity for cytomegalovirus status were reported for the classifier. 150 to 200 TCR beta chains were listed as cytomegalovirus-associated.

Profiled with immunoSEQ multiplex PCR; TCRdb holds only in-frame clones, not every one. The table has more than 300,000 clones, around 86% seen once. The CDR3 sequence is 16 residues long. Germline CDR1 MNHEY, CDR2 SMNVEV (reference sequence). V was trimmed by 2 bases and J by 6 bases, leaving 19 bases between them. With respect to this clone: The antigen is undetermined.

The chain joins TRBV27 to TRBJ1-1; D possibly corresponds to TRBD1 (6 bases). This TCR came from a woman aged 18-30 years in good health and CMV-seronegative. The sample taken for sequencing was PBMCs. The CDR3 DNA reads as TGTGCCAGCAGTTTAATGCCGGGGCAGGGGAGACCTGAAGCTTTCTTT. The encoded protein is CASSLMPGQGRPEAFF.